The 29 T cell receptor beta chains below were found in one sample sequenced in a study of cytotoxic CD8 clonotypes in ibrutinib-treated CLL. The method was immunoSEQ multiplex PCR; TCRdb's version includes in-frame clones alone and lacks a portion of them. In the table there are around 250,000 clones, 60% to 75% of which are singletons. The sample was PBMCs, taken after 24 months of ibrutinib treatment. These receptor sequences come from a human donor with chronic lymphocytic leukemia.

This clone was detected ten times or more. V usage is TRBV27 and J usage is TRBJ2-7, with D possibly matching TRBD1 (5 bases). The CDR3 has 14 residues. Looked up from germline, CDR1 is MNHEY and CDR2 is SMNVEV (reference sequence). V lost 5 bases to trimming and J lost 7 bases, with 18 bases between them. CDR3 sequence reads: CASSPRGQGLEQYF. Written as DNA, the CDR3 is TGTGCCAGCAGTCCGCGTGGTCAGGGTCTGGAGCAGTACTTC.

Turning to this clone: At one end the junction does not follow the germline gene, possibly because of a read error. The CDR3 loop reads CASTKDRGLLF. The CDR3 nucleotides are TGTGCCAGCACCAAGGACAGGGGGCTCTTATTC. The chain is built from TRBV28 and TRBJ2-7; 11 bases agree with TRBD1. Germline lookup yields CDR1 MDHEN and CDR2 SYDVKM. This CDR3 comprises 11 residues.

The CDR3 bases are TGTGCCAGCAGCTCCGAAAAGACAGGGGGCCAGCAGTTCTTC. Encoded protein: CASSSEKTGGQQFF. J is TRBJ2-1 and V is TRBV9; 10 positions match TRBD1. The V gene end was trimmed by 4 bases and the J gene end by 11 bases; junction bases not matched to a gene: 9. CDR1 is SGDLS and CDR2 is YYNGEE in the germline V gene. The CDR3 is made up of 14 amino acids. Drawing the rest from reference TRBV9 and TRBJ2-1, the complete variable domain is DSGVTQTPKHLITATGQRVTLRCSPRSGDLSVYWYQQSLDQGLQFLIQYYNGEERAKGNILERFSAQQFPDLHSELNLSSLELGDSALYFCASSSEKTGGQQFFGPGTRLTVL.

The gene calls are TRBV7-3 and TRBJ2-2; unclear D gene. Trimming shortened V by 3 bases and J by 2 bases, and 4 bases separated the two germline ends. In germline, CDR1 is SGHTA, CDR2 FQGTGA. The CDR3 is 13 residues long. The CDR3 loop reads CASSFLNTGELFF. The DNA of the CDR3 is TGTGCCAGCAGCTTCCTCAACACCGGGGAGCTGTTTTTT.

The V and J genes are TRBV7-6 and TRBJ2-7; 11 nucleotides line up with TRBD2. This CDR3 region has 15 residues. Germline trimming cut 3 bases from V and 5 bases from J; bases unmatched to any gene: 6. Germline CDR1 and CDR2: SGHVS and FNYEAQ. This CDR3 is CASSFTSGSPHEQYF. CDR3 bases: TGTGCCAGCAGCTTTACTAGCGGGAGCCCTCACGAGCAGTACTTC. Full variable domain (outside the CDR3, taken from reference TRBV7-6 and TRBJ2-7): GAGVSQSPRYKVTKRGQDVALRCDPISGHVSLYWYRQALGQGPEFLTYFNYEAQQDKSGLPNDRFSAERPEGSISTLTIQRTEQRDSAMYRCASSFTSGSPHEQYFGPGTRLTVT.

V is TRBV7-9 and J is TRBJ2-1; D perhaps matches TRBD1 (5 bases). This CDR3 is 13 amino acids long. Germline V gene lookup returns CDR1 SEHNR and CDR2 FQNEAQ (reference sequence). The ends were cut back, 8 bases at V and 2 bases at J, with 10 bases in the middle. This chain's CDR3 is CASASDTYNEQFF. The CDR3 DNA reads TGTGCCAGCGCCTCGGACACCTACAATGAGCAGTTCTTC.

This clone came up many times. The junction differs from germline at one of its ends, possibly a read error. The same CDR3 arises from other DNA sequences in this sample as well. The gene calls are TRBV5-1 and TRBJ2-2, with 7 bases that match TRBD2. The length of the CDR3 is 15 residues. Germline V gene data show CDR1 as SGHRS and CDR2 as YFSETQ. The CDR3 loop reads CASSFGAGSSRELFF. CDR3 sequence (DNA): TGTGCCAGCAGCTTCGGAGCGGGGAGCAGCAGGGAGCTGTTTTTT.

This clone was observed a few times. The chain combines TRBV15 with TRBJ1-2; TRBD1 is a possible D gene (5 bases). From germline, CDR1 is LNHNV and CDR2 YYDKDF (reference sequence). The CDR3 runs 15 residues. The V end lost 0 bases, the J end lost 4 bases, and 12 bases lay between the germline ends. CDR3 coding DNA: TGTGCCACCAGCAGAGAGTTCGGGACCAGCTATGGCTACACCTTC. This sequence encodes CATSREFGTSYGYTF.

The V and J genes are TRBV9 and TRBJ2-3, with unresolved D. The CDR3 sequence is 13 residues long. V dropped 2 bases and J dropped 2 bases, with 6 bases sitting between them. CDR1 and CDR2 from the germline V gene are SGDLS and YYNGEE. CDR3 nucleotide sequence: TGTGCCAGCAGCGTTTGGGCCACAGATACGCAGTATTTT. Translated, it gives CASSVWATDTQYF.

The chain is built from TRBV18 and TRBJ2-1; D uncertain. CDR3 size: 10 residues. Trimming shortened V by 5 bases and J by 8 bases, and 4 bases separated the two germline ends. The germline gives CDR1 KGHSH, CDR2 LQKENI. The CDR3 protein is CASSSDEQFF. For the CDR3, the DNA is TGTGCCAGCTCAAGCGATGAGCAGTTCTTC.

V usage is TRBV14 and J usage is TRBJ2-1, with 8 bases identical to TRBD2. This CDR3 region has 12 residues. With 4 bases clipped from V and 8 bases from J, the junction kept 1 base outside the gene matches. Germline-derived CDR1 and CDR2 are SGHDN and FVKESK. The CDR3 DNA is TGTGCCAGCAGCCTGACTAGCGATGAGCAGTTCTTC. Protein product: CASSLTSDEQFF.

This sequence joins TRBV5-1 and TRBJ2-5; 7 positions match TRBD1. Germline V gene sequence: CDR1 SGHRS, CDR2 YFSETQ. Germline trimming cut 3 bases from V and 4 bases from J; bases unmatched to any gene: 6. The CDR3 covers 14 residues. CDR3 in amino acids: CASSSTGLGETQYF. The CDR3 DNA is TGCGCCAGCAGCTCGACAGGGTTAGGAGAGACCCAGTACTTC.

The chain couples TRBV7-8 to TRBJ2-7; 7 bases are a match to TRBD2. The CDR3 totals 14 residues. V was clipped by 5 bases and J by 4 bases; unmatched bases: 8. Germline values: CDR1 SGHVS, CDR2 FQNEAQ. CDR3 in amino acids: CASSALAVRYEQYF. In nucleotides, the CDR3 is TGTGCCAGCAGCGCTCTAGCGGTCAGGTACGAGCAGTACTTC.

The gene calls are TRBV9 and TRBJ1-1; D unclear. This CDR3 contains 13 residues. In germline, CDR1 is SGDLS, CDR2 YYNGEE. V gave up 0 bases and J gave up 8 bases, with 11 bases separating them. Here the CDR3 DNA reads TGTGCCAGCAGCGTAGCTACCCTAGGCGAAGCTTTCTTT. Translation: CASSVATLGEAFF.

V gene TRBV4-3 combines with J gene TRBJ2-1; 10 bases are shared with TRBD2. This CDR3 region has 21 residues. The V and J ends lost 0 bases and 0 bases, in that order; junction bases with no gene match: 14. Germline loops: CDR1 LGHNA, CDR2 YSLEER. CDR3 protein: CASSQESMGVASGSSYNEQFF. CDR3 sequence (DNA): TGCGCCAGCAGCCAAGAAAGTATGGGCGTGGCTAGCGGGAGCTCCTACAATGAGCAGTTCTTC.

This rearrangement joins TRBV6-5 to TRBJ2-7, with TRBD2 matching over 7 bases. From germline, CDR1 is MNHEY and CDR2 SVGAGI. Trimming at V came to 9 bases and at J to 4 bases, leaving 9 bases not matched to a gene. The CDR3 totals 13 residues. CDR3 region: CASRVGGLYEQYF. The CDR3 region has the DNA TGTGCCAGTCGTGTGGGAGGGCTATACGAGCAGTACTTC.

This rearrangement joins TRBV28 to TRBJ2-7, with TRBD1 matching over 9 bases. Unmatched junction bases numbered 8, after V lost 4 bases and J lost 7 bases. The CDR3 consists of 14 residues. Germline assignment: CDR1 MDHEN and CDR2 SYDVKM. The CDR3 DNA reads as TGTGCCAGCAGTTCTCCAGGACAGGGGCAAGAGCAGTACTTC. Protein: CASSSPGQGQEQYF.

The rearrangement uses TRBV6-1 and TRBJ2-7, with D possibly being TRBD1 (6 bases). The CDR3 sequence is 15 residues long. Per the germline V gene, CDR1 is MNHNS and CDR2 is SASEGT. V gave up 5 bases and J gave up 3 bases, with 17 bases separating them. The CDR3 bases are TGTGCCAGCAGTCACAGGGATGGAGGCATCTACGAGCAGTACTTC. Amino acids: CASSHRDGGIYEQYF.

The chain employs TRBV7-8 and TRBJ2-3, with a tentative D call TRBD1 (5 bases). The CDR3 spans 15 residues. Germline CDR1 SGHVS, CDR2 FQNEAQ. The V and J ends lost 6 bases and 2 bases respectively, with 15 bases between them. CDR3 in amino acids: CASRPGHLFTDTQYF. Here the CDR3 DNA reads TGTGCCAGCAGACCTGGACATCTCTTCACAGATACGCAGTATTTT.

This clone has more than one count but fewer than ten. The chain uses TRBV5-1 and TRBJ1-5; D not certain. CDR1 and CDR2 (germline): SGHRS, YFSETQ. The CDR3 runs to 14 residues. V gave up 1 base and J gave up 6 bases, with 11 bases separating them. CDR3 nucleotides: TGCGCCAGCAGCTTGAGCGGGGAAGGTCAGCCCCAGCATTTT. It encodes CASSLSGEGQPQHF.

This clone has more than one count but fewer than ten. V and J are TRBV6-5 and TRBJ2-1, with TRBD1 as a possible D gene (6 bases). This CDR3 is built from 13 residues. V lost 5 bases and J 7 bases, leaving 12 bases between the germline ends. Germline V lookup: CDR1 MNHEY, CDR2 SVGAGI. The CDR3 region has the DNA TGTGCCAGCAGTATCGTAGGGGGAAATGAGCAGTTCTTC. Amino acid sequence: CASSIVGGNEQFF.

The chain recombines TRBV11-3 with TRBJ2-5, with TRBD2 matching 9 bases. V shed 5 bases and J 5 bases; nucleotides not matched to a gene: 9. In germline, CDR1 is SGHNT, CDR2 YENEEA. CDR3 length: 15 residues. The CDR3, as DNA: TGTGCCAGCAGCCTCGGGATGCGGGAGGGTGAGACCCAGTACTTC. Translating it yields CASSLGMREGETQYF.

This clone was recorded a few times. V is TRBV27 and J is TRBJ2-7; tentative D call: TRBD2 (5 bases). The CDR3 runs 14 residues. V lost 2 bases, J lost 3 bases, and 11 bases lay in between. From germline, CDR1 is MNHEY and CDR2 SMNVEV (reference sequence). DNA for the CDR3: TGTGCCAGCAGTTTAACGGGATTGCTCTACGAGCAGTACTTC. Residues: CASSLTGLLYEQYF.

The J gene is TRBJ2-3, the V gene TRBV13; 15 bases agree with TRBD2. The length of the CDR3 is 16 residues. The J segment lost 4 bases and the V segment lost 5 bases, leaving 4 bases of the junction unmatched. From germline, CDR1 is PRHDT and CDR2 FYEKMQ (reference sequence). CDR3 sequence (DNA): TGTGCCAGCAGCCCTGGACTAGCGGGAGGGCCAGATACGCAGTATTTT. Protein: CASSPGLAGGPDTQYF.

The chain joins TRBV5-1 to TRBJ2-7; 10 bases match TRBD1. J was trimmed by 5 bases and V by 4 bases; bases with no gene match: 6. CDR3 length: 14 residues. Looked up from germline, CDR1 is SGHRS and CDR2 is YFSETQ. CDR3 nucleotide sequence: TGCGCCAGCAGCGCGGGACAGGGGAATGACGAGCAGTACTTC. Translating it yields CASSAGQGNDEQYF.

The rearrangement uses TRBV12-5 and TRBJ2-1; 8 bases agree with TRBD2. Germline trimming cut 8 bases from V and 8 bases from J; bases unmatched to any gene: 8. The CDR3 covers 13 residues. Germline V gene data show CDR1 as LGHNT and CDR2 as FRNRAP. CDR3 coding DNA: TGTGCTAGTAGGCGGGAGGATATGGATGAGCAGTTCTTC. It yields the protein CASRREDMDEQFF.

V and J are TRBV13 and TRBJ2-7, with TRBD1 as a possible D gene (6 bases). The V gene lost 5 bases and the J gene lost 4 bases, with 9 bases spanning the gap. Germline CDR1 is PRHDT and CDR2 is FYEKMQ (reference sequence). The CDR3 spans 12 residues. DNA of the CDR3: TGTGCCAGCAGCCAGGGGTCATACGAGCAGTACTTC. Translation gives CASSQGSYEQYF. Drawing the rest from reference TRBV13 and TRBJ2-7, the complete variable domain is AAGVIQSPRHLIKEKRETATLKCYPIPRHDTVYWYQQGPGQDPQFLISFYEKMQSDKGSIPDRFSAQQFSDYHSELNMSSLELGDSALYFCASSQGSYEQYFGPGTRLTVT.

This clone was seen a few times. CDR3 loop: CSAAEGEQFF. The CDR3 nucleotides are TGCAGCGCCGCGGAGGGTGAGCAGTTCTTC. The rearrangement uses TRBV29-1 and TRBJ2-1, with a weak D call TRBD2 (6 bases). V lost 7 bases and J 9 bases, leaving 10 bases between the germline ends. The V gene's germline CDR1 is SQVTM and CDR2 ANQGSEA. This CDR3 is 10 amino acids long.

The chain uses TRBV18 and TRBJ1-1; D may be TRBD1 (6 bases). CDR3 length: 13 residues. Germline lookup yields CDR1 KGHSH and CDR2 LQKENI. The V and J ends lost 8 bases and 1 base respectively, with 11 bases between them. The CDR3 DNA reads as TGTGCCAGCCTTACAGGGCAGAACACTGAAGCTTTCTTT. It codes for CASLTGQNTEAFF. Supplemented by reference TRBV18 and TRBJ1-1, the full variable domain reads NAGVMQNPRHLVRRRGQEARLRCSPMKGHSHVYWYRQLPEEGLKFMVYLQKENIIDESGMPKERFSAEFPKEGPSILRIQQVVRGDSAAYFCASLTGQNTEAFFGQGTRLTVV.